This T cell receptor beta chain was documented in a study of blood T cell repertoires in COVID-19. The CDR3 has 15 amino acids. Germline CDR1 is LGHDT and CDR2 is YNNKEL (reference sequence). V lost 0 bases, J lost 0 bases, and 6 bases lay in between. Per the authors' pipeline: The assay estimated nucleated cells by amplifying reference gene primers. Libraries were prepared by immunoSEQ multiplex PCR; TCRdb keeps only in-frame clonotypes and omits some of them. The DNA was the basis for D and trimming; V, J and clone size are from that table. Here the sample spans over 200,000 clones, roughly four fifths being singletons.

The sequence derives from a man in his fifties or sixties who had recovered from COVID-19. This chain joins TRBV3-1 (or the pseudogene TRBV3-2) and TRBJ1-5, with D unclear. The sample taken for sequencing was PBMCs or T cells enriched from blood (not recorded which). The DNA for the CDR3 is TGTGCCAGCAGCCAAGATATTAGTAGCAATCAGCCCCAGCATTTT. It translates to CASSQDISSNQPQHF.